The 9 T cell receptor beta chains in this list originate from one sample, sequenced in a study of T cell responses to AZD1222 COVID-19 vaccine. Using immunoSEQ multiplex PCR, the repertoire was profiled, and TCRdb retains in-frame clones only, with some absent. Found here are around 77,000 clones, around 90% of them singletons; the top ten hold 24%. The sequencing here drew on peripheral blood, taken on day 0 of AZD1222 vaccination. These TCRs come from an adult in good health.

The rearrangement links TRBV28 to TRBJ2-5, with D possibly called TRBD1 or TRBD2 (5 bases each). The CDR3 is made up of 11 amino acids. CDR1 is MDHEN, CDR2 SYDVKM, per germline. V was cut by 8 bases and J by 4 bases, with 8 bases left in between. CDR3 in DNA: TGTGCCAGCTGGGACCGAGAGACCCAGTACTTC. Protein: CASWDRETQYF.

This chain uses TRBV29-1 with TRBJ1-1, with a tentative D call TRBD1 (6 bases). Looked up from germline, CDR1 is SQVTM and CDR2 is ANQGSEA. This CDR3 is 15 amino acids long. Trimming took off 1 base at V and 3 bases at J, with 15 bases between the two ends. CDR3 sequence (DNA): TGCAGCGTTGAAGGGACGACAGGAGGAGACACTGAAGCTTTCTTT. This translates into CSVEGTTGGDTEAFF.

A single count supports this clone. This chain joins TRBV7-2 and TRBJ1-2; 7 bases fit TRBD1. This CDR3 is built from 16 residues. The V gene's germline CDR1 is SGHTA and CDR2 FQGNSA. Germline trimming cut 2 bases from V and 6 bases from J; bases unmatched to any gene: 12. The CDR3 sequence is CASSLSWDRDGHGYTF. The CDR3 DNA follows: TGTGCCAGCAGCTTATCTTGGGACAGAGATGGCCATGGCTACACCTTC.

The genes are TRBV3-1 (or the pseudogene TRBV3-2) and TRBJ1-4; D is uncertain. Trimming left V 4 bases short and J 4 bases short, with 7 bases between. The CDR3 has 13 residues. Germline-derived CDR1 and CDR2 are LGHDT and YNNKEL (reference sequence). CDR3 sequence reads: CASSLRRNEKLFF. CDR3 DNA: TGTGCCAGCAGCCTCCGTCGTAATGAAAAACTGTTTTTT.

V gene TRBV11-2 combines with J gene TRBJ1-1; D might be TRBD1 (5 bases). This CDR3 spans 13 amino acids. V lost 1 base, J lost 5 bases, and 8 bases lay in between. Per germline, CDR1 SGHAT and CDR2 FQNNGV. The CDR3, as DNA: TGTGCCAGCAGCTTAGTAGCAGGGACTGAAGCTTTCTTT. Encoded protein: CASSLVAGTEAFF.

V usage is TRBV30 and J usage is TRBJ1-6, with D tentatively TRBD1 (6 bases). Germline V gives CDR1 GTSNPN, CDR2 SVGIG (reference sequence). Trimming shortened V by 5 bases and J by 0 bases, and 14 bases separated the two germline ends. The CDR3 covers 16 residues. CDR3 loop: CAWLKGGSSYNSPLHF. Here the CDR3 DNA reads TGTGCCTGGCTAAAAGGGGGGAGCTCCTATAATTCACCCCTCCACTTT.

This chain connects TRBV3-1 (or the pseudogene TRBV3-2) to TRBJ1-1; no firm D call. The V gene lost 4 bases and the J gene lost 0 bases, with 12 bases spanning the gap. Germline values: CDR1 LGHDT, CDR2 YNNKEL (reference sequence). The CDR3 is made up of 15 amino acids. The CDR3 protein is CASSPWGKMNTEAFF. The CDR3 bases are TGTGCCAGCAGCCCCTGGGGTAAGATGAACACTGAAGCTTTCTTT.

The CDR3 DNA reads TGTGCCATCAGTGAGTCTGGCATCGGCAATCAGCCCCAGCATTTT. Amino acid sequence: CAISESGIGNQPQHF. The rearrangement uses TRBV10-3 and TRBJ1-5; D not certain. Trimming took 0 bases from V and 2 from J, leaving 8 bases between them. The CDR3 consists of 15 residues. The germline gives CDR1 ENHRY, CDR2 SYGVKD.

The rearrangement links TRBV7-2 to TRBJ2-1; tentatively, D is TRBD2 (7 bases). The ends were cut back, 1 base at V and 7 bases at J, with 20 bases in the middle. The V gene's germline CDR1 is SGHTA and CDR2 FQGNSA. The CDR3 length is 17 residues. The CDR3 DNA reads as TGTGCCAGCAGCTTAGAGGGAACCGGCGGGGGCCTTAATGAGCAGTTCTTC. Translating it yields CASSLEGTGGGLNEQFF.